The present T cell receptor (beta chain) was sequenced within a study of blood T cell repertoires in COVID-19. Sequenced by immunoSEQ multiplex PCR; TCRdb stores in-frame clones only, minus some. Of about 260,000 clones detected, 70% to 90% appear once; the ten largest clones hold roughly 1.2%. The CDR3 is 12 amino acids. Trimming cost V 0 bases and J 3 bases, with 6 bases left between them. Germline assignment: CDR1 GTSNPN and CDR2 SVGIG (reference sequence). Clinical history reported by participants formed the basis on which cohorts were assigned. This sequence was found in a woman in her thirties or forties with acute COVID-19. This chain uses TRBV30 with TRBJ2-7; no firm D call. Specimen: PBMCs or T cells enriched from blood (not recorded which). CDR3 protein: CAWSVEDYEQYF. CDR3 bases: TGTGCCTGGAGTGTCGAGGACTACGAGCAGTACTTC.